The 26 T cell receptor beta chains given below trace back to one sample, sequenced in a study of blood T cell repertoires in COVID-19. Libraries were prepared by immunoSEQ multiplex PCR; TCRdb keeps only in-frame clonotypes and omits some of them. The sample shows hundreds of thousands of clones, 70% to 90% of them seen only once. Sequences were obtained from PBMCs or T cells enriched from blood (not recorded which). The receptors derive from a woman between 40 and 50 years old with acute COVID-19.

The V and J genes are TRBV7-2 and TRBJ1-2, with TRBD1 matching over 9 bases. Unmatched junction bases numbered 7, after V lost 6 bases and J lost 5 bases. CDR1 SGHTA and CDR2 FQGNSA come from the germline V gene. This CDR3 contains 14 residues. CDR3 sequence (DNA): TGTGCCAGCAGGCCGACTGGGACAGGGTATGGCTACACCTTC. Translating gives CASRPTGTGYGYTF.

Comment on this clone: In the same sample, other DNA sequences code for this CDR3. The chain employs TRBV11-2 and TRBJ1-5, with D possibly TRBD1 on 5 matching bases. This CDR3 is built from 14 residues. V was clipped by 5 bases and J by 2 bases, with 10 bases between them. CDR1 is SGHAT and CDR2 is FQNNGV in the germline V gene. CDR3 region: CASSPGGGNQPQHF. The DNA for the CDR3 is TGTGCCAGCAGCCCTGGAGGGGGCAATCAGCCCCAGCATTTT.

A note on this clone: The identical CDR3 is also encoded by other nucleotide sequences in the sample. The chain is built from TRBV18 and TRBJ1-3; D gene unclear. This CDR3 region has 14 residues. Germline CDR1 KGHSH, CDR2 LQKENI. Between the trimmed V and J ends, which lost 2 bases and 0 bases, there was a span of 5 bases. The CDR3 bases are TGTGCCAGCTCACCAGGCGGCTCTGGAAACACCATATATTTT. Residues: CASSPGGSGNTIYF.

The chain combines TRBV9 with TRBJ1-1; D uncertain. Looked up from germline, CDR1 is SGDLS and CDR2 is YYNGEE. Trimming stripped 4 bases from V and 1 base from J, with 14 bases between. This CDR3 spans 15 amino acids. In nucleotides, the CDR3 is TGTGCCAGCAGCCCGAACGGGTTACAGAACACTGAAGCTTTCTTT. It specifies CASSPNGLQNTEAFF.

The rearrangement links TRBV6-1 to TRBJ1-3, with D perhaps matching TRBD1 (5 bases). V was trimmed by 4 bases and J by 0 bases, leaving 13 bases between them. The germline V gene has CDR1 MNHNS and CDR2 SASEGT. The CDR3 is 16 residues long. The CDR3 DNA sequence: TGTGCCAGCAGTGTCGATTCCGGGGGCTCTGGAAACACCATATATTTT. The encoded protein is CASSVDSGGSGNTIYF.

The gene calls are TRBV10-3 and TRBJ1-2; D unresolved. The germline gives CDR1 ENHRY, CDR2 SYGVKD. Trimming took off 5 bases at V and 1 base at J, with 11 bases between the two ends. The CDR3 is made up of 14 amino acids. CDR3 bases: TGTGCCATCAGTTATTACACCGATAACTATGGCTACACCTTC. Encoded protein: CAISYYTDNYGYTF.

CDR3: CASSLEGVWTGELFF. Here the CDR3 DNA reads TGCGCCAGCAGCTTGGAGGGAGTTTGGACCGGGGAGCTGTTTTTT. This chain uses TRBV5-1 with TRBJ2-2, with D perhaps matching TRBD2 (5 bases). V lost 0 bases and J lost 5, with 11 bases in between. The CDR3 is 15 amino acids. CDR1 is SGHRS and CDR2 is YFSETQ in the germline V gene.

The chain employs TRBV6-5 and TRBJ1-5, with no clear D. Per the germline V gene, CDR1 is MNHEY and CDR2 is SVGAGI. This CDR3 region has 15 residues. Trimming removed 5 bases at V and 0 bases at J, with 11 bases between. The CDR3 loop reads CASSRYSNSNQPQHF. The DNA for the CDR3 is TGTGCCAGCAGTCGGTACAGCAATAGCAATCAGCCCCAGCATTTT.

This chain joins TRBV30 and TRBJ1-2, with D uncertain. Looked up from germline, CDR1 is GTSNPN and CDR2 is SVGIG (reference sequence). V dropped 3 bases and J dropped 2 bases, with 13 bases sitting between them. The CDR3 spans 14 residues. CDR3 coding DNA: TGTGCCTGGAGAGAGGATACCTTCAACTATGGCTACACCTTC. It is translated as CAWREDTFNYGYTF. The entire variable domain, with the rest obtained from reference TRBV30 and TRBJ1-2, is as follows: SQTIHQWPATLVQPVGSPLSLECTVEGTSNPNLYWYRQAAGRGLQLLFYSVGIGQISSEVPQNLSASRPQDRQFILSSKKLLLSDSGFYLCAWREDTFNYGYTFGSGTRLTVV.

CDR3 region: CASSERHNYGYTF. The CDR3 DNA reads TGTGCCAGCAGTGAGAGACACAACTATGGCTACACCTTC. The genes are TRBV25-1 and TRBJ1-2; D uncertain. The germline gives CDR1 MGHDK, CDR2 SYGVNS. Between the trimmed V and J ends, which lost 3 bases and 2 bases, there was a span of 7 bases. The CDR3 runs 13 residues.

The gene calls are TRBV11-2 and TRBJ1-1; TRBD1 might be the D (6 bases). V lost 5 bases and J lost 6, with 16 bases in between. This CDR3 has 14 amino acids. Germline loops: CDR1 SGHAT, CDR2 FQNNGV. In nucleotides, the CDR3 is TGTGCCAGCAGCCCCCGGGACACACGCCCTGAAGCTTTCTTT. Residues: CASSPRDTRPEAFF. Looking up the rest from reference TRBV11-2 and TRBJ1-1 gives the full variable domain: EAGVAQSPRYKIIEKRQSVAFWCNPISGHATLYWYQQILGQGPKLLIQFQNNGVVDDSQLPKDRFSAERLKGVDSTLKIQPAKLEDSAVYLCASSPRDTRPEAFFGQGTRLTVV.

This sequence joins TRBV10-3 and TRBJ1-2; D is undetermined. Germline CDR1 and CDR2: ENHRY and SYGVKD. Trimming cost V 4 bases and J 0 bases, with 6 bases left between them. The CDR3 loop spans 13 amino acids. CDR3 protein: CAISGEANYGYTF. The CDR3 nucleotides read TGTGCCATCAGTGGCGAAGCTAACTATGGCTACACCTTC.

The chain joins TRBV19 to TRBJ2-2; D is unresolved. Germline CDR1 and CDR2: LNHDA and SQIVND (reference sequence). The CDR3 has 11 amino acids. Trimming took 4 bases from V and 7 from J, leaving 4 bases between them. In nucleotides, the CDR3 is TGTGCCAGTAGTACCTTCGGGGAGCTGTTTTTT. Translating it yields CASSTFGELFF. Together with reference TRBV19 and TRBJ2-2, the CDR3 gives the full variable domain: DGGITQSPKYLFRKEGQNVTLSCEQNLNHDAMYWYRQDPGQGLRLIYYSQIVNDFQKGDIAEGYSVSREKKESFPLTVTSAQKNPTAFYLCASSTFGELFFGEGSRLTVL.

This chain joins TRBV5-6 and TRBJ2-1; 9 bases are a match to TRBD1. The germline CDR1 and CDR2 sequences are SGHDT and YYEEEE. J lost 2 bases, V lost 5 bases, and 5 bases had no gene match. CDR3 length: 15 residues. The CDR3 sequence is CASSFRQGAYNEQFF. The DNA of the CDR3 is TGTGCCAGCAGTTTCCGACAGGGGGCCTACAATGAGCAGTTCTTC.

The rearrangement joins TRBV7-6 to TRBJ2-5; 9 bases are shared with TRBD2. The CDR3 is 17 amino acids. Germline V gives CDR1 SGHVS, CDR2 FNYEAQ. J lost 3 bases, V lost 1 base, and 9 bases had no gene match. In DNA, the CDR3 is TGTGCCAGCAGCTTAGTGTACCAGCGGGGGGAGAAAGAGACCCAGTACTTC. This gives the protein CASSLVYQRGEKETQYF.

The rearrangement joins TRBV9 to TRBJ1-5; perhaps TRBD1 as D (5 bases). V lost 3 bases and J lost 7, with 14 bases in between. Germline V gives CDR1 SGDLS, CDR2 YYNGEE. The CDR3 spans 14 residues. The CDR3 coding sequence is TGTGCCAGCAGCGCAGGGCAGGGAAGCCAGCCCCAGCATTTT. It specifies CASSAGQGSQPQHF.

This clone was detected a few times. Other DNA sequences in this sample translate to the same CDR3. This rearrangement joins TRBV6-5 to TRBJ1-5; 7 nucleotides align to TRBD1. Germline V gives CDR1 MNHEY, CDR2 SVGAGI. There are 14 residues in the CDR3. The V segment lost 6 bases and the J segment 0 bases; nucleotides outside the gene matches: 2. The CDR3 spells CASRRQGSNQPQHF. The CDR3 coding sequence is TGTGCCAGCAGGCGACAGGGTAGCAATCAGCCCCAGCATTTT.

The CDR3 nucleotides read TGTGCCAGCAGCCCCTCAGGTGTAGGTCCGTACACCTTC. It codes for CASSPSGVGPYTF. The gene calls are TRBV4-2 and TRBJ1-2; D gene unclear. V was pared by 4 bases and J by 11 bases, with 17 bases between. Germline V gene lookup returns CDR1 LGHNA and CDR2 YNFKEQ. This CDR3 comprises 13 residues.

V is TRBV15 and J is TRBJ1-1, with D possibly matching TRBD1 (5 bases). V was shortened by 5 bases and J by 1 base, with 14 bases between the two germline ends. The germline gives CDR1 LNHNV, CDR2 YYDKDF (reference sequence). The CDR3 runs 15 residues. The CDR3 loop is CATSARGFPNTEAFF. The CDR3 DNA is TGTGCCACCAGCGCAAGGGGTTTCCCGAACACTGAAGCTTTCTTT.

The rearrangement joins TRBV5-6 to TRBJ2-4; D is possibly TRBD2 (5 bases). The length of the CDR3 is 16 residues. The germline CDR1 and CDR2 sequences are SGHDT and YYEEEE. With 2 bases removed from V and 0 bases from J, the gap between germline ends came to 12 bases. This chain's CDR3 is CASSFPTISAKNIQYF. In DNA, the CDR3 is TGTGCCAGCAGCTTTCCGACTATTTCAGCCAAAAACATTCAGTACTTC.

V and J are TRBV2 and TRBJ2-3; 14 nucleotides align to TRBD2. The CDR3 runs to 16 residues. V trimming: 6 bases; J trimming: 1 base; junction bases outside the gene matches: 3. From germline, CDR1 is SNHLY and CDR2 FYNNEI. The CDR3 protein is CASRTSGGERTDTQYF. The DNA of the CDR3 is TGTGCCAGCAGGACTAGCGGGGGGGAACGCACAGATACGCAGTATTTT. Together with reference TRBV2 and TRBJ2-3, the CDR3 gives the full variable domain: EPEVTQTPSHQVTQMGQEVILRCVPISNHLYFYWYRQILGQKVEFLVSFYNNEISEKSEIFDDQFSVERPDGSNFTLKIRSTKLEDSAMYFCASRTSGGERTDTQYFGPGTRLTVL.

The chain combines TRBV7-9 with TRBJ1-2, with a tentative D call TRBD1 (6 bases). The CDR3 loop spans 14 amino acids. The germline gives CDR1 SEHNR, CDR2 FQNEAQ (reference sequence). Trimming left V 5 bases short and J 3 bases short, with 13 bases between. This CDR3 reads CASSPGQLDYGYTF. CDR3 coding DNA: TGTGCCAGCAGCCCCGGACAGCTAGACTATGGCTACACCTTC. The variable domain in full, completed from reference TRBV7-9 and TRBJ1-2, reads DTGVSQNPRHKITKRGQNVTFRCDPISEHNRLYWYRQTLGQGPEFLTYFQNEAQLEKSRLLSDRFSAERPKGSFSTLEIQRTEQGDSAMYLCASSPGQLDYGYTFGSGTRLTVV.

The chain uses TRBV13 and TRBJ2-5; a possible D gene is TRBD2 (5 bases). CDR3 size: 15 residues. Germline V CDR1 and CDR2: PRHDT, FYEKMQ (reference sequence). With 5 bases removed from V and 0 bases from J, the gap between germline ends came to 13 bases. DNA for the CDR3: TGTGCCAGCAGCCGACGGGGATTGTACCAAGAGACCCAGTACTTC. Its protein is CASSRRGLYQETQYF.

The rearrangement uses TRBV7-9 and TRBJ2-6, with TRBD1 as a possible D gene (6 bases). Germline-derived CDR1 and CDR2 are SEHNR and FQNEAQ (reference sequence). This CDR3 is 18 amino acids long. The V gene lost 2 bases and the J gene lost 4 bases, with 18 bases spanning the gap. The CDR3 is CASSLMVGAGDGANVLTF. CDR3 in DNA: TGTGCCAGCAGCTTAATGGTTGGGGCAGGGGACGGGGCCAACGTCCTGACTTTC.

This chain joins TRBV5-5 and TRBJ2-7; possibly TRBD2 for D (5 bases). The germline CDR1 and CDR2 sequences are SGHKS and YYEKEE (reference sequence). This CDR3 is 12 amino acids long. V was shortened by 9 bases and J by 1 base, with 11 bases between the two germline ends. This CDR3 reads CAISGESYEQYF. For the CDR3, the DNA is TGTGCCATCTCCGGGGAATCCTACGAGCAGTACTTC.

This sequence joins TRBV13 and TRBJ2-1; TRBD2 matches 8 bases. In germline, CDR1 is PRHDT, CDR2 FYEKMQ (reference sequence). The CDR3 is 14 amino acids. V trimming: 3 bases; J trimming: 8 bases; junction bases outside the gene matches: 6. The DNA for the CDR3 is TGTGCCAGCAGCTTTGGGGGGACTAGGGATGAGCAGTTCTTC. Translating it yields CASSFGGTRDEQFF.